This section outlines one T cell receptor (beta chain) sequence together with its context. Its antigen is unidentified. The data were produced by immunoSEQ multiplex PCR, yet TCRdb's version contains in-frame clones alone and is incomplete. The repertoire holds around 96,000 clones, about 88% seen once, with 2.5% to 3.5% in the top ten. These data are taken from a study of T cell responses to AZD1222 COVID-19 vaccine. Study results and limitations: Just a handful of AZD1222 recipients were seropositive at baseline.

V lost 7 bases, J lost 6 bases, and 12 bases stayed unmatched. The CDR3 extends over 17 amino acids. Germline CDR1 is LNHDA and CDR2 is SQIVND (reference sequence). The sequence came from an adult in good health. The rearrangement uses TRBV19 and TRBJ2-4; 13 bases fit TRBD2. Sample: peripheral blood, taken on day 0 of AZD1222 vaccination. The CDR3 DNA reads as TGTGCCAGTAACCCTCGGACTAGCGGGGGCGGGGGAAACATTCAGTACTTC. Translating gives CASNPRTSGGGGNIQYF.